This T cell receptor (beta chain) was retrieved from a study of vaccination effects on CD4 cells after COVID-19 (dated by TCRdb to between 2020 and 2023). A note on the overall study: Samples were taken from three convalescent patients early (day +14) and late (day +241, +227, +161 respectively) after vaccination. Post-vaccine samples across the study were collected a median of 72 days after the second dose, with a range of 14 to 241. SARS-CoV-2 spike-specific CD4+ TCR repertoires from before and after mRNA vaccination were compared in COVID-19 convalescent patients and in infection-naive vaccine recipients. A total of 9 to 11 COVID-19 convalescent patients and a few SARS-CoV-2-naive healthy vaccine recipients were included in the full study. The Oncomine TCR Beta short-read assay on an Illumina iSeq 100 was used to sequence cultures from other donors in the study.

Libraries were made using the immunoSEQ multiplex PCR assay. DNA from the cultured, isolated CD4+ T cells was subjected to TCR beta CDR3 sequencing. The paper's data handling went like this. Non-productive TCR sequences were removed and reads were trimmed to the CDR3 region, keeping CDR3s of at least 7 amino acids. Antigen-specific clonotypes were identified with the MANAFEST web app by comparing expansion in peptide wells against reference cultures. To be called positive, a clone needed expansion at FDR<0.05 compared with the reference and with all other wells, an odds ratio greater than 5, and a frequency greater than 0.1% in two replicate wells. A clonotype was defined as cross-reactive if the clonotype was significantly expanded both in SARS-CoV-2 spike wells and in at least one common cold coronavirus spike condition. Using the stringdist R package, CDR3 similarity was measured by Levenshtein distance, and unrooted trees were constructed with ape in R 3.6.1. Not all clones reach the TCRdb copy of this immuneACCESS table, which keeps in-frame sequences only. Checked studies attribute under half of the gap to unresolved V genes and leave the rest unexplained. V, J and clone size reflect that table, while D and trimming were determined from the DNA. This sample gives 11,000 to 15,000 clones in total; roughly four fifths of them show up just once. 29% of the sample is in the top ten clones.

Regarding this clone: No cognate antigen has been identified for it. No base qualities exist here, and no much larger clone lies one base off it.

Broad study findings and their caveats: For convalescent patients, new clones induced by the vaccine made up most of the post-vaccine spike-reactive repertoire, and these new clones were largely distinct from the clones induced by infection. The study was limited by a small number of convalescent patients and lacked early post-infection timepoints. Both infection-induced and vaccine-induced clones contracted markedly at late post-vaccination timepoints, which is consistent with waning T cell responses.

V trim: 3 bases; J trim: 1 base; unmatched bases: 21. The germline V gene specifies KGHSH as CDR1 and LQKENI as CDR2. Including the terminal cysteine and phenylalanine, the CDR3 comprises 20 residues. Just the 60-base CDR3 DNA is kept, in frame starting at base 1. In the ViraFEST assay, PBMC were stimulated with viral peptide pools, and TCR sequencing was then used to find antigen-specific CD4+ T cell clonotypes based on their expansion. After around eleven days of culture, CD4+ T cells were isolated with the EasySep CD4+ T cell isolation kit. PCR-confirmed SARS-CoV-2 infection had occurred in convalescent patients between March and December 2020, before the Alpha, Beta and Delta variants emerged in the United States. Each participant received two doses of an mRNA SARS-CoV-2 vaccine, either BNT162b2 or mRNA-1273. Each well held 1.5 million to 2 million PBMC cultured in IMDM containing about 5.4% human AB serum, around 10 IU/ml IL-2 and gentamicin, along with about 10 ug/ml peptides. On days 3 and 7, half of the culture medium was replaced with fresh IL-2-containing medium. Each peptide stimulation condition was cultured in triplicate wells unless otherwise noted. PBMC were separated from whole blood using Ficoll-Paque Plus gradient centrifugation and were then either cryopreserved at -140C or used fresh. The spike proteins of SARS-CoV-2 and of the common cold coronaviruses HCoV-NL63, HCoV-OC43 and HCoV-229E were spanned by overlapping peptide pools. Genomic DNA was extracted from cultured CD4+ T cells with the QIAamp micro DNA kit.

The sequence was collected from a human donor who had a prior SARS-CoV-2 infection. Here the sequenced sample was CD4+ T cells from PBMCs cultured with HCoV-NL63 spike peptides, taken after COVID-19 vaccination. Sample cell subset or site, as interpreted from the label and publication: HCoV-NL63 spike overlapping peptide pool stimulation. Recombination joined TRBV18 with TRBJ2-7; TRBD2 fits 7 bases in the junction. Here is the DNA: TGTGCCAGCTCACCCTCCCTGACTAGCCCCCACTCCCCCTGGTCCTACGAGCAGTACTTC. It encodes CASSPSLTSPHSPWSYEQYF.